The 5 T cell receptor beta chains below all came from one sample that was sequenced in a study of early T cells in non-severe SARS-CoV-2 infection. TCRdb passed the 5' RACE reads through MiXCR, listing each CDR3 protein once. The sample consists of 50,000 or so distinct CDR3 sequences, 5.6% of them appearing once. The source material was whole blood. These receptors all come from an adult who was a healthcare worker with PCR-confirmed SARS-CoV-2 infection or an uninfected control (not recorded which).

This clonotype has ten or more counts. The chain has TRBV7-9 and TRBJ2-1; either TRBD1 or TRBD2 may fit D (5 bases each). Per the germline V gene, CDR1 is SEHNR and CDR2 is FQNEAQ (reference sequence). Trimming removed 5 bases from V and 5 bases from J, with 10 bases in between. This CDR3 comprises 13 residues. Here the CDR3 reads CASSPVGDNEQFF. The CDR3 coding sequence is TGTGCCAGCAGCCCGGTGGGGGACAATGAGCAGTTCTTC.

This clonotype was detected many times. The chain carries TRBV3-1 and TRBJ1-3; 10 bases are shared with TRBD1. There are 17 residues in the CDR3. CDR1 and CDR2 (germline): LGHDT, YNNKEL (reference sequence). V shed 2 bases, J shed 5 bases, and the junction held 9 bases outside the gene matches. This chain's CDR3 is CASSQSDRGLHRNTIYF. The CDR3 nucleotides are TGTGCCAGCAGCCAATCCGACAGGGGGCTGCATAGAAACACCATATATTTT.

This clonotype was seen repeatedly, ten times or more. In DNA form, the CDR3 reads TGTGCCTGGAGTATCGGACAGCCCGGTGAGCAGTTCTTC. The encoded protein is CAWSIGQPGEQFF. The chain recombines TRBV30 with TRBJ2-1; a weak D match, TRBD1 (6 bases). Germline CDR1 reads GTSNPN; CDR2 reads SVGIG (reference sequence). CDR3 size: 13 residues. V lost 2 bases, J lost 9 bases, and 14 bases lay in between.

The chain combines TRBV7-9 with TRBJ2-3; 7 bases are a match to TRBD2. From germline, CDR1 is SEHNR and CDR2 FQNEAQ (reference sequence). With 5 bases clipped from V and 11 bases from J, the junction kept 13 bases outside the gene matches. CDR3 length equals 14 residues. The CDR3 loop is CASSPLSGVQKQYF. DNA for the CDR3: TGTGCCAGCAGCCCCCTCAGCGGGGTCCAGAAGCAGTATTTT.

The rearrangement links TRBV7-2 to TRBJ2-7; D not certain. The germline V gene encodes CDR1 SGHTA and CDR2 FQGNSA. V dropped 1 base and J dropped 3 bases, with 13 bases sitting between them. The CDR3 has 15 residues. The chain's CDR3 is CASSLVLVQDYEQYF. The CDR3 DNA sequence: TGTGCCAGCAGCTTAGTTCTAGTACAAGACTACGAGCAGTACTTC.